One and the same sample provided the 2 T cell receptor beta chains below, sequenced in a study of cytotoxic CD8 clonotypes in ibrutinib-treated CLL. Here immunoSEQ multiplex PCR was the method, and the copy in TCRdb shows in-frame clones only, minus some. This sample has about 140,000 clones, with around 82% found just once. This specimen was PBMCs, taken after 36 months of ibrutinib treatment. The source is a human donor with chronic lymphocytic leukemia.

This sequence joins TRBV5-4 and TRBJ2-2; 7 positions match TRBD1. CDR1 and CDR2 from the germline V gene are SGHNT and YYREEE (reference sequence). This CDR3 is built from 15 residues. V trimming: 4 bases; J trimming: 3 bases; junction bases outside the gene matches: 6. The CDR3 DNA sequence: TGTGCCAGCAGCCTAGGACAGGTCGACACCGGGGAGCTGTTTTTT. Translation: CASSLGQVDTGELFF.

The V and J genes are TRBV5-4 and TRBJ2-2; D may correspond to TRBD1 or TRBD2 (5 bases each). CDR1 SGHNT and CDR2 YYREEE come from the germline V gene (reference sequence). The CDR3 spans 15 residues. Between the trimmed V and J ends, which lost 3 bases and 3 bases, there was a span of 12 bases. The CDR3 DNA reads TGTGCCAGCAGCTCCGGGACGGACTACACCGGGGAGCTGTTTTTT. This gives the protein CASSSGTDYTGELFF.